This T cell receptor (beta chain) is from a study of preoperative IRX-2 immunotherapy in early breast cancer. The CDR3 consists of 14 residues. CDR1 is SGHNT, CDR2 YYREEE, per germline (reference sequence). V was pared by 0 bases and J by 6 bases, with 6 bases of the junction left unmatched. Profiling relied on immunoSEQ multiplex PCR, and the TCRdb table lists in-frame clones only, not all of them. The profile covers around 60,000 clones, with around 94% appearing a single time and under 2% taken by the ten largest. Described treatment: preoperative locoregional IRX-2 cytokine immunotherapy. The sequence was obtained from a human donor with breast cancer. Sampling took place from a patient treated with IRX-2 immunotherapy. J is TRBJ2-7 and V is TRBV5-4, with 7 bases aligning to TRBD1. CDR3 loop: CASSLDRGSGEQYF. The DNA of the CDR3 is TGTGCCAGCAGCTTGGACAGGGGTTCTGGCGAGCAGTACTTC.